This TCR beta chain stems from a study of T cell responses to AZD1222 COVID-19 vaccine. Findings and caveats of the study: Reportedly, close to half of spike-specific TCRs are directed against unmutated variant regions. Rises in breadth and depth of Spike-specific TCRs came after two AZD1222 doses.

Assay used: immunoSEQ multiplex PCR; TCRdb lists only in-frame clones, some missing. The repertoire holds roughly 80,000 clones, with roughly nine tenths as singletons. Germline lookup yields CDR1 SQVTM and CDR2 ANQGSEA. The CDR3 is made up of 11 amino acids. Trimming removed 4 bases at V and 8 bases at J, with 11 bases between. A note on this clone: Its target is not known.

The sample here was peripheral blood, taken 28 days after the second AZD1222 dose. The chain employs TRBV29-1 and TRBJ1-2; D ambiguous. The source of this sequence is an adult who received the AZD1222 COVID-19 vaccine. The CDR3 DNA sequence: TGCAGCGTTGGGTGGGGAGAGGGCTACACCTTC. It translates to CSVGWGEGYTF.